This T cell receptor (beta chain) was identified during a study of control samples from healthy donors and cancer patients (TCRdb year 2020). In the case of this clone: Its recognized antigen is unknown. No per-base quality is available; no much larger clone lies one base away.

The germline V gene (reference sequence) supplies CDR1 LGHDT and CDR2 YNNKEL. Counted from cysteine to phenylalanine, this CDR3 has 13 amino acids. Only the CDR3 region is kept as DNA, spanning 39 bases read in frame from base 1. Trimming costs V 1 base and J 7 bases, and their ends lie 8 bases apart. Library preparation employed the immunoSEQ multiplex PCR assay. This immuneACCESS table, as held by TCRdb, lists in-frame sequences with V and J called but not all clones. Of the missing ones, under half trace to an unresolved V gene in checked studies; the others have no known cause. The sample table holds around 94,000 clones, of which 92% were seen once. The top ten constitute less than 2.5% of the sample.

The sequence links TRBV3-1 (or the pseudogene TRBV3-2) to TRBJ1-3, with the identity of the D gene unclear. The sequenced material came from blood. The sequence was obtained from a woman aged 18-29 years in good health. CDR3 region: CASSQGVDNTIYF. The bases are TGTGCCAGCAGCCAAGGCGTGGACAACACCATATATTTT.